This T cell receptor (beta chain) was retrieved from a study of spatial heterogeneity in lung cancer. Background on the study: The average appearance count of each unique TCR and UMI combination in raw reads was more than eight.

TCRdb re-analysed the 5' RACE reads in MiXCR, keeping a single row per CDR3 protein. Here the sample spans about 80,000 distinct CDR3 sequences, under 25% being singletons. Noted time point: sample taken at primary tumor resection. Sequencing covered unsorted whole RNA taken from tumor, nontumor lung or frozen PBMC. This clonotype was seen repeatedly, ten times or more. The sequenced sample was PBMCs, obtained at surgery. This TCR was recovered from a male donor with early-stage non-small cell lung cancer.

This CDR3 is CASSLHGGTSGSSYNEQFF. The CDR3 DNA sequence: TGTGCCAGCAGTTTACACGGCGGGACTAGCGGTAGCTCCTACAATGAGCAGTTCTTC. The chain employs TRBV12-3 or TRBV12-4 and TRBJ2-1; 11 bases map to TRBD2. This CDR3 spans 19 amino acids. V gave up 2 bases and J gave up 0 bases; unmatched junction bases: 9.